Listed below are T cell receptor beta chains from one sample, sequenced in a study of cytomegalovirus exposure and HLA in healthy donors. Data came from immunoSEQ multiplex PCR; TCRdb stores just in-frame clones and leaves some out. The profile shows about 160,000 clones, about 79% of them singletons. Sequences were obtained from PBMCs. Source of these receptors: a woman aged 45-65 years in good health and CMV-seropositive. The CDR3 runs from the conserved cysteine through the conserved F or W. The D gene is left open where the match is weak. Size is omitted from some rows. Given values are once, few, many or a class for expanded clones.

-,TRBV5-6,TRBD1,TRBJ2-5,CASSLRKGGPGDF,TGTGCCAGCAGCTTACGGAAAGGGGGCCCCGGGGACTTC
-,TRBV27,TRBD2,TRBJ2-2,CASRGGGGFTGELFF,TGTGCCAGCAGAGGCGGGGGGGGTTTCACCGGGGAGCTGTTTTTT
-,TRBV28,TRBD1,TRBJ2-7,CASSHRGEQYF,TGTGCCAGCAGTCACAGGGGCGAGCAGTACTTC
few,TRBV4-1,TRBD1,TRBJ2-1,CASSQEFVSRGLTYNEQFF,TGCGCCAGCAGCCAAGAGTTCGTAAGCAGGGGGCTAACCTACAATGAGCAGTTCTTC
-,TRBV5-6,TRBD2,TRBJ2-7,CASSLLAGGREQYF,TGTGCCAGCAGCTTGTTAGCGGGAGGGCGCGAGCAGTACTTC
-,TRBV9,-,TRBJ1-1,CASSPGGGQAFF,TGTGCCAGCAGTCCCGGCGGGGGCCAAGCTTTCTTT
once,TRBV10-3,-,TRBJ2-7,CAISGVDSAEQYF,TGTGCCATCAGTGGAGTTGATAGTGCCGAGCAGTACTTC
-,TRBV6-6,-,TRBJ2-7,CASSIRGGSLSEQYF,TGTGCCAGCTCCATAAGGGGGGGCAGCCTTTCCGAGCAGTACTTC
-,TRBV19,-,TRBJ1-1,CASSRLDGGTEAFF,TGTGCCAGTAGCAGATTGGATGGGGGGACTGAAGCTTTCTTT
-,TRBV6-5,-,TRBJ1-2,CASSSGGGYTF,TGTGCCAGCAGTTCCGGGGGTGGCTACACCTTC
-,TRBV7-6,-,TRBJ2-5,CASRLGEGETQYF,TGTGCCAGCCGTCTGGGAGAAGGGGAGACCCAGTACTTC
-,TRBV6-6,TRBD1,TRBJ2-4,CASRQTGLGNIQYF,TGTGCCAGCAGACAGACAGGGCTCGGAAACATTCAGTACTTC
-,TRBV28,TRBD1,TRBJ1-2,CASSLRGTESLANYGYTF,TGTGCCAGCAGTTTAAGGGGGACAGAGTCGTTAGCTAACTATGGCTACACCTTC
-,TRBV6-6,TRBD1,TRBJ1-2,CASSQGQGNYGYTF,TGTGCCAGCAGTCAGGGACAGGGGAACTATGGCTACACCTTC
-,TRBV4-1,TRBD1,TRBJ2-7,CASSPGQGFDEQYF,TGCGCCAGCAGCCCCGGACAGGGTTTCGACGAGCAGTACTTC
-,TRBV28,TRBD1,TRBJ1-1,CASKGTAMNTEAFF,TGTGCCAGCAAGGGGACAGCCATGAACACTGAAGCTTTCTTT
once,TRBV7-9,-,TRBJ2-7,CASSPPVAAYEQYF,TGTGCCAGCAGCCCACCTGTGGCGGCCTACGAGCAGTACTTC
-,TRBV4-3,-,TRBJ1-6,CASSQEGKGGRVPLHF,TGCGCCAGCAGCCAAGAAGGGAAGGGGGGGAGAGTCCCCCTCCACTTT
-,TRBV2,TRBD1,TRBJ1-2,CASSEGLRTGYGYTF,TGTGCCAGCAGTGAAGGCCTCCGGACAGGGTATGGCTACACCTTC
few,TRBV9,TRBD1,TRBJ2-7,CASSGTGNLYEQYF,TGTGCCAGCAGTGGGACAGGGAACCTCTACGAGCAGTACTTC
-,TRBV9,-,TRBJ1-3,CASSVTTGSSGNTIYF,TGTGCCAGCAGCGTAACTACAGGGAGCTCTGGAAACACCATATATTTT
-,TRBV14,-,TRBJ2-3,CASSQVAGTDTQYF,TGTGCCAGCAGCCAAGTTGCAGGCACAGATACGCAGTATTTT
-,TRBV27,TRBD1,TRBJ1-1,CASSFRGRPTTEAFF,TGTGCCAGCAGTTTCAGGGGGCGACCGACCACTGAAGCTTTCTTT
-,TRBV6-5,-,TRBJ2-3,CASRSSGTRYTQYF,TGTGCCAGCCGATCCTCCGGGACTCGTTATACGCAGTATTTT
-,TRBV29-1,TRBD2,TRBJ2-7,CSVAGSGVSSYEQYF,TGCAGCGTTGCCGGAAGCGGGGTAAGCTCCTACGAGCAGTACTTC
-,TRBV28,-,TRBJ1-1,CASSPNTPNTEAFF,TGTGCCAGCAGCCCAAACACCCCGAACACTGAAGCTTTCTTT
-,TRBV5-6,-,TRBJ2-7,CASSFRSSASPYEQYF,TGTGCCAGCAGCTTCCGTTCCAGCGCGTCCCCCTACGAGCAGTACTTC
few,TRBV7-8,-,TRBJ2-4,CASSLALGVEAKNIQYF,TGTGCCAGCAGCTTAGCGTTAGGGGTCGAAGCCAAAAACATTCAGTACTTC
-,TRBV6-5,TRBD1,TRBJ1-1,CASRNRGRNTEAFF,TGTGCCAGCAGAAACAGGGGACGGAACACTGAAGCTTTCTTT
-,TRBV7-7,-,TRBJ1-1,CASSHRVDTEAFF,TGTGCTAGCAGTCACAGGGTCGACACTGAAGCTTTCTTT
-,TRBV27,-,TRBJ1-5,CASSSTGGSNQPQHF,TGTGCCAGCAGTTCAACGGGGGGAAGCAATCAGCCCCAGCATTTT
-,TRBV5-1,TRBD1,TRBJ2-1,CASSRDRATNEQFF,TGCGCCAGCAGCCGGGACAGGGCTACCAATGAGCAGTTCTTC
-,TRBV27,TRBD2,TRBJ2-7,CASRKWAGGPYEQYF,TGTGCCAGCAGGAAATGGGCGGGGGGACCCTACGAGCAGTACTTC
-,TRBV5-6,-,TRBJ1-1,CASSSWGGAEAFF,TGTGCCAGCAGCAGCTGGGGGGGGGCTGAAGCTTTCTTT
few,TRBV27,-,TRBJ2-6,CASSQLGGAGANVLTF,TGTGCCAGCAGTCAGTTAGGAGGGGCCGGGGCCAACGTCCTGACTTTC
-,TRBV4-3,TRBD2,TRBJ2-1,CASSPKERGHNEQFF,TGCGCCAGCAGCCCGAAGGAGCGGGGACACAATGAGCAGTTCTTC
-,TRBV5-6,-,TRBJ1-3,CASSLRGIGNTIYF,TGTGCCAGCAGCTTGAGGGGGATTGGAAACACCATATATTTT
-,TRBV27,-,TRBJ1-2,CASSLRGYGYTF,TGTGCCAGCAGTTTACGGGGTTATGGCTACACCTTC
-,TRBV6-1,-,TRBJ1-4,CASSERGAATNEKLFF,TGTGCCAGCAGTGAGCGGGGGGCAGCAACTAATGAAAAACTGTTTTTT
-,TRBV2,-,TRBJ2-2,CASSDPDRSNTGELFF,TGTGCCAGCAGTGACCCGGACAGATCGAACACCGGGGAGCTGTTTTTT
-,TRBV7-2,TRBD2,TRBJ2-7,CASSRPERGPEQYF,TGTGCCAGCAGCCGACCAGAGCGGGGCCCCGAGCAGTACTTC
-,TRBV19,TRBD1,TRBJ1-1,CASSVRQGDTEAFF,TGTGCCAGTAGCGTACGACAGGGTGACACTGAAGCTTTCTTT